The sequence of this TCR beta chain was determined in a study of T cells after yellow fever vaccination. CDR3 length equals 13 residues. Trimming pared 6 bases from V and 0 bases from J, leaving 8 bases between. Per the germline V gene, CDR1 is SQVTM and CDR2 is ANQGSEA. This clonotype was detected only a few times. In TCRdb, the 5' RACE reads were re-called with MiXCR into one record per CDR3 protein. The sample yields 300,000 to 350,000 distinct CDR3 sequences, roughly 8.4% seen once. This TCR derives from a man aged 18 to 29 who received the YFV17D yellow fever vaccine. This chain connects TRBV29-1 to TRBJ2-2; D unresolved. This specimen was PBMCs, taken roughly seven weeks after the first yellow fever vaccination. The CDR3 DNA reads TGCAGCGTCATGGGCGCGAACACCGGGGAGCTGTTTTTT. Protein sequence: CSVMGANTGELFF.